Each of the 18 T cell receptor beta chains below was sequenced from the same sample in a study of cytomegalovirus exposure and HLA in healthy donors. PCR was performed using 60 Vbeta and 13 Jbeta primers. Some clones are missing from TCRdb's copy, which holds only in-frame ones; the method was immunoSEQ multiplex PCR. This sample's clone table lists approximately 120,000 clones. Sequenced material: PBMCs. The receptors were sampled from a young man in good health and CMV-seronegative.

V and J are TRBV28 and TRBJ2-5; 9 bases fit TRBD2. J gave up 5 bases and V 2 bases, and 12 bases lay outside the gene matches. Germline V gene lookup returns CDR1 MDHEN and CDR2 SYDVKM. This CDR3 contains 17 residues. The CDR3 DNA is TGTGCCAGCAGTTTAAGGTTTGGCGGGAGGGTTAGGGAGACCCAGTACTTC. Encoded protein: CASSLRFGGRVRETQYF.

The chain employs TRBV9 and TRBJ2-1; 15 bases match TRBD2. The trim removed 2 bases at V and 15 bases at J, leaving 12 bases unmatched. The CDR3 totals 16 residues. Germline values: CDR1 SGDLS, CDR2 YYNGEE. CDR3 in amino acids: CASSVGLAGGPKKPFF. The CDR3 region has the DNA TGTGCCAGCAGCGTGGGACTAGCGGGAGGCCCCAAAAAGCCGTTCTTC.

The chain carries TRBV4-3 and TRBJ2-1; 10 bases are shared with TRBD1. CDR1 is LGHNA and CDR2 is YSLEER in the germline V gene. Losses at the gene ends were 4 bases for V and 2 bases for J; bases not matched to a gene: 5. The CDR3 covers 16 residues. For the CDR3, the DNA is TGCGCCAGCAGCCGCGGGACAGGGGAGGCCTACAATGAGCAGTTCTTC. This encodes CASSRGTGEAYNEQFF.

The chain is built from TRBV6-6 and TRBJ1-4, with 9 bases aligning to TRBD1. This CDR3 is built from 14 residues. The trim removed 5 bases at V and 6 bases at J, leaving 4 bases unmatched. Germline V CDR1 and CDR2: MNHNY, SVGAGI (reference sequence). The CDR3 sequence: CASSNRDRDEKLFF. The CDR3 region has the DNA TGTGCCAGCAGTAACCGGGACAGGGATGAAAAACTGTTTTTT.

The chain's CDR3 is CASKGAGGTGELFF. As DNA, the CDR3 is TGTGCCAGCAAAGGGGCCGGGGGCACCGGGGAGCTGTTTTTT. V and J are TRBV2 and TRBJ2-2; tentatively, D is TRBD2 (6 bases). Germline CDR1 SNHLY, CDR2 FYNNEI. The CDR3 is 14 amino acids. V was cut by 7 bases and J by 4 bases, with 13 bases left in between.

This chain connects TRBV19 to TRBJ2-5; 11 bases agree with TRBD2. The CDR3 loop spans 16 amino acids. With V trimmed by 3 bases and J by 4 bases, 7 bases remained unmatched. Germline V gives CDR1 LNHDA, CDR2 SQIVND (reference sequence). The CDR3 DNA is TGTGCCAGTAGTATGAATACACTAGCGGGAGCAGAGACCCAGTACTTC. Translation gives CASSMNTLAGAETQYF.

The gene calls are TRBV11-3 and TRBJ2-2; D is ambiguous. Germline V gene data show CDR1 as SGHNT and CDR2 as YENEEA. The CDR3 contains 14 residues. V was cut by 1 base and J by 5 bases, with 8 bases left in between. The CDR3 reads CASSLGSGTGELFF. CDR3 DNA: TGTGCCAGCAGCTTAGGGTCCGGGACCGGGGAGCTGTTTTTT. The entire variable domain, with the rest obtained from reference TRBV11-3 and TRBJ2-2, is as follows: EAGVVQSPRYKIIEKKQPVAFWCNPISGHNTLYWYLQNLGQGPELLIRYENEEAVDDSQLPKDRFSAERLKGVDSTLKIQPAELGDSAVYLCASSLGSGTGELFFGEGSRLTVL.

This rearrangement joins TRBV6-5 to TRBJ1-4; D may be TRBD1 (6 bases). From germline, CDR1 is MNHEY and CDR2 SVGAGI. CDR3 length equals 15 residues. The germline V and J ends were trimmed by 0 bases and 6 bases, with 11 bases remaining between them. DNA of the CDR3: TGTGCCAGCAGTTACTCGGGGGGGCAGGATGAAAAACTGTTTTTT. Protein: CASSYSGGQDEKLFF.

The chain carries TRBV5-4 and TRBJ2-7, with TRBD2 identical over 9 bases. The ends lost 4 bases at V and 6 bases at J; junction bases unmatched: 8. This CDR3 has 14 amino acids. Germline V gives CDR1 SGHNT, CDR2 YYREEE (reference sequence). The chain's CDR3 is CASSRLAAPSEQYF. In DNA form, the CDR3 reads TGTGCCAGCAGCAGACTAGCGGCCCCTTCCGAGCAGTACTTC.

The CDR3 DNA reads TGTGCCAGCAGCGAACAGGGTGTCTATGGCTACACCTTC. Its protein product is CASSEQGVYGYTF. V and J are TRBV6-5 and TRBJ1-2; TRBD1 is a possible D gene (6 bases). The V gene's germline CDR1 is MNHEY and CDR2 SVGAGI. This CDR3 contains 13 residues. V lost 6 bases and J lost 4, with 12 bases in between.

This chain links TRBV19 with TRBJ2-2; tentatively, D is TRBD1 (6 bases). Trimming pared 10 bases from V and 1 base from J, leaving 13 bases between. CDR3 length: 14 amino acids. In germline, CDR1 is LNHDA, CDR2 SQIVND (reference sequence). This CDR3 reads CAIRTALNTGELFF. DNA for the CDR3: TGTGCCATCAGGACAGCTTTGAACACCGGGGAGCTGTTTTTT.

The chain employs TRBV7-9 and TRBJ2-7; 7 bases map to TRBD1. The CDR3 is made up of 15 amino acids. The germline V gene encodes CDR1 SEHNR and CDR2 FQNEAQ (reference sequence). The junction had 8 bases not matched to a gene; V was cut back by 3 bases and J by 3 bases. The CDR3: CASSFSTGFGYEQYF. CDR3 bases: TGTGCCAGCAGCTTTTCGACAGGGTTTGGCTACGAGCAGTACTTC.

The chain carries TRBV7-6 and TRBJ2-7, with D maybe TRBD1 (5 bases). This CDR3 has 16 residues. V lost 1 base and J 4 bases, leaving 17 bases between the germline ends. Germline V CDR1 and CDR2: SGHVS, FNYEAQ. CDR3 DNA sequence: TGTGCCAGCAGCTTAGTGGCATTCGGGCAGGGATACGAGCAGTACTTC. This encodes CASSLVAFGQGYEQYF.

This sequence joins TRBV5-1 and TRBJ2-5; 12 bases align to TRBD2. TRBJ2-7 matches the DNA end more closely, so the J call is doubtful. The germline V gene encodes CDR1 SGHRS and CDR2 YFSETQ. The CDR3 is 14 residues long. In DNA form, the CDR3 reads TGCGCCAGCAGCGCGACTAGCGGGAGAAGCGAGCAGTACTTC. Its translation is CASSATSGRSEQYF.

J is TRBJ2-1 and V is TRBV7-2; D call uncertain. Germline assignment: CDR1 SGHTA and CDR2 FQGNSA. There are 13 residues in the CDR3. V gave up 5 bases and J gave up 8 bases, with 13 bases separating them. The CDR3 sequence: CASSPLVNYEQFF. In DNA form, the CDR3 reads TGTGCCAGCAGCCCTCTAGTTAACTATGAGCAGTTCTTC.

The chain uses TRBV28 and TRBJ2-5; the match to TRBD2 covers 7 bases. Germline V gives CDR1 MDHEN, CDR2 SYDVKM. The CDR3 length is 17 residues. V was pared by 4 bases and J by 9 bases, with 20 bases of the junction left unmatched. CDR3 in DNA: TGTGCCAGCAGTTCACCCGGGGACTACGGGACCTGGCGTGCCCAGTACTTC. It encodes CASSSPGDYGTWRAQYF.

The V call is TRBV10-3, the J call TRBJ2-1; TRBD2 matches 8 bases. CDR3 size: 15 residues. V shed 6 bases and J 3 bases; nucleotides not matched to a gene: 7. CDR1 ENHRY and CDR2 SYGVKD come from the germline V gene. The CDR3 here is CAIRPDSGSYNEQFF. The CDR3 DNA reads as TGTGCCATCAGGCCAGACAGCGGGAGCTACAATGAGCAGTTCTTC.

V is TRBV2 and J is TRBJ2-7; D possibly corresponds to TRBD1 (6 bases). The CDR3 is 11 residues long. The germline CDR1 and CDR2 sequences are SNHLY and FYNNEI. The V gene lost 7 bases and the J gene lost 6 bases, with 10 bases spanning the gap. The CDR3 coding sequence is TGTGCCAGCATCCAGGGGAGCGAGCAGTACTTC. Translation gives CASIQGSEQYF.